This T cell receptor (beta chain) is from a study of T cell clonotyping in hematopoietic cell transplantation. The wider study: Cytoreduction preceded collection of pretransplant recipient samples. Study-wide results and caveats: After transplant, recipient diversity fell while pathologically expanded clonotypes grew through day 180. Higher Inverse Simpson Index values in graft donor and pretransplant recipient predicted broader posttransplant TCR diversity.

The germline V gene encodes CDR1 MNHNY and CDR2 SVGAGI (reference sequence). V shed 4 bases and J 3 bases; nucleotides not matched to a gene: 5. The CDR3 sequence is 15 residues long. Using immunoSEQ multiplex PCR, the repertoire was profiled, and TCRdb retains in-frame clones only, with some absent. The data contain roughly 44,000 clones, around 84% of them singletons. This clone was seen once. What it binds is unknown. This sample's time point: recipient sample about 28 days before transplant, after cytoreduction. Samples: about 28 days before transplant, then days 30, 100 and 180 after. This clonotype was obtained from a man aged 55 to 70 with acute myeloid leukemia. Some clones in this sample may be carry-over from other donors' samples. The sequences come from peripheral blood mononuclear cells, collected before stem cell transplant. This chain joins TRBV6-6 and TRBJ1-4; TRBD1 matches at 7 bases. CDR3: CASSLRQGSNEKLFF. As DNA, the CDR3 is TGTGCCAGCAGTTTACGACAGGGCTCTAATGAAAAACTGTTTTTT.